Below, 9 T cell receptor beta chains from the same sample are listed, as sequenced in a study of response to subunit inactivated influenza vaccine. TCRdb reprocessed the RT-PCR reads with MiXCR, giving one entry per CDR3 protein. The profile shows 500,000 or so distinct CDR3 sequences, approximately 15% of them singletons. The material was CD4+ T cells sorted from PBMCs, obtained about 23 months after vaccination. Receptor source: a man between 50 and 69 years old who received an inactivated influenza vaccine.

The rearrangement joins TRBV12-3 or TRBV12-4 to TRBJ1-1; the D is unclear. The ends were cut back, 1 base at V and 1 base at J, with 7 bases in the middle. The CDR3 totals 14 residues. CDR3 nucleotides: TGTGCCAGCAGTTTAGGGGAGCCGAACACTGAAGCTTTCTTT. Its protein is CASSLGEPNTEAFF.

The chain is built from TRBV12-3 or TRBV12-4 and TRBJ2-5, with D possibly matching TRBD2 (5 bases). The ends were cut back, 7 bases at V and 2 bases at J, with 14 bases in the middle. The CDR3 has 14 residues. The CDR3 DNA is TGTGCCAGCACCTGGGAGACAACACAAGAGACCCAGTACTTC. It yields the protein CASTWETTQETQYF.

Comment on this clonotype: A much bigger clone sits one base away, suggesting this may be a read error. The chain joins TRBV27 to TRBJ2-1, with TRBD1 as a possible D gene (5 bases). The CDR3 loop spans 13 amino acids. Trimming shortened V by 6 bases and J by 7 bases, and 13 bases separated the two germline ends. Per the germline V gene, CDR1 is MNHEY and CDR2 is SMNVEV (reference sequence). CDR3 nucleotides: TGTGCCAGCAGATTAAGGGGCGTTAATGAGCAGTTCTTC. Translating it yields CASRLRGVNEQFF.

This clonotype has only a few counts. V and J are TRBV7-2 and TRBJ2-3; D ambiguous. This CDR3 contains 12 residues. V lost 2 bases and J 6 bases, leaving 6 bases between the germline ends. Germline V lookup: CDR1 SGHTA, CDR2 FQGNSA. In DNA, the CDR3 is TGTGCCAGCAGCTTAACGGTCGATACGCAGTATTTT. Protein sequence: CASSLTVDTQYF.

In this sample, this clonotype turned up many times. This chain links TRBV29-1 with TRBJ2-5; 11 nucleotides align to TRBD2. The germline V gene encodes CDR1 SQVTM and CDR2 ANQGSEA. This CDR3 spans 15 amino acids. Trimming at V came to 4 bases and at J to 2 bases, leaving 6 bases not matched to a gene. The CDR3 region is CSVVLLAGAQETQYF. The CDR3 DNA reads TGCAGCGTTGTGTTACTAGCGGGGGCACAAGAGACCCAGTACTTC.

This clonotype was seen at least ten times. This chain links TRBV6-2 or TRBV6-3 with TRBJ2-3; unclear D gene. Trimming took 5 bases from V and 6 from J, leaving 15 bases between them. Germline V lookup: CDR1 MNHEY, CDR2 SVGEGT. This CDR3 comprises 14 residues. For the CDR3, the DNA is TGTGCCAGCAGTACCTTCATAACCGGCGATACGCAGTATTTT. Translated: CASSTFITGDTQYF.

Turning to this clonotype: Relative to the germline gene, one junction end is altered; a read error may explain this. CDR3 coding DNA: TGTGACATCAGTGGACGGGACAGTTCCTACGAGCAGTACTTC. It specifies CDISGRDSSYEQYF. The chain combines TRBV10-3 with TRBJ2-7; 7 bases line up with TRBD1. Germline V lookup: CDR1 ENHRY, CDR2 SYGVKD. The CDR3 spans 14 residues.

This clonotype was counted a single time. The rearrangement joins TRBV11-3 to TRBJ2-5, with D possibly called TRBD1 or TRBD2 (5 bases each). Trimming pared 2 bases from V and 4 bases from J, leaving 8 bases between. This CDR3 region has 13 residues. Per germline, CDR1 SGHNT and CDR2 YENEEA. The CDR3 protein is CASSLNGGETQYF. CDR3 DNA sequence: TGTGCCAGCAGCTTAAATGGGGGAGAGACCCAGTACTTC.

The chain uses TRBV5-5 and TRBJ2-2; tentatively, D is TRBD2 (6 bases). In germline, CDR1 is SGHKS, CDR2 YYEKEE (reference sequence). Trimming removed 0 bases at V and 8 bases at J, with 17 bases between. CDR3 size: 16 residues. The CDR3 DNA follows: TGTGCCAGCAGCTTGGCCGGGGCAGGGCGGGGTGGGGAGCTGTTTTTT. It specifies CASSLAGAGRGGELFF. The whole variable domain, remainder taken from reference TRBV5-5 and TRBJ2-2, is DAGVTQSPTHLIKTRGQQVTLRCSPISGHKSVSWYQQVLGQGPQFIFQYYEKEERGRGNFPDRFSARQFPNYSSELNVNALLLGDSALYLCASSLAGAGRGGELFFGEGSRLTVL.